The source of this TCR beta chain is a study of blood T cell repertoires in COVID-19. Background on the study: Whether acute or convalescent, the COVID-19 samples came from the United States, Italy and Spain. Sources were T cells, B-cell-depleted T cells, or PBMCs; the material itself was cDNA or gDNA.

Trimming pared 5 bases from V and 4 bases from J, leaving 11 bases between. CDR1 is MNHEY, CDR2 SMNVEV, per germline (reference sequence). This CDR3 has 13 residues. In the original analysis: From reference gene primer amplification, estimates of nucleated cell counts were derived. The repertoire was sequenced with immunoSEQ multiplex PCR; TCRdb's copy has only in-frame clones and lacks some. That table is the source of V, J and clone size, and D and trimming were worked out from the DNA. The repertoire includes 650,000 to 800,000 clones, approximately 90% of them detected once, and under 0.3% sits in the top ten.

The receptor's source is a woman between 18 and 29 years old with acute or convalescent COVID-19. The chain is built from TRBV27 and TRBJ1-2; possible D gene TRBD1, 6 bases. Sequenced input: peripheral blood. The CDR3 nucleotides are TGTGCCAGCAGTCCGGGGACACTCTATGGCTACACCTTC. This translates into CASSPGTLYGYTF.